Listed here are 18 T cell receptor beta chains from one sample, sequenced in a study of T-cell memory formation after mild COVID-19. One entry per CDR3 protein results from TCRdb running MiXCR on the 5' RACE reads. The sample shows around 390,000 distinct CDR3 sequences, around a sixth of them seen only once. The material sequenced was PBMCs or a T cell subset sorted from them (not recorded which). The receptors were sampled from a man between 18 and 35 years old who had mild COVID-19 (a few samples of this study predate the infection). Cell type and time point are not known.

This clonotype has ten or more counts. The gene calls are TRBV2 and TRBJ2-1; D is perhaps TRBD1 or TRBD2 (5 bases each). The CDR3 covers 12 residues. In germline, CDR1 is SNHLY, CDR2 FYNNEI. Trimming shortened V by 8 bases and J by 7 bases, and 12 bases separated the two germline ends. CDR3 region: CASGGIGNEQFF. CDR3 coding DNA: TGTGCCAGCGGGGGTATTGGGAATGAGCAGTTCTTC.

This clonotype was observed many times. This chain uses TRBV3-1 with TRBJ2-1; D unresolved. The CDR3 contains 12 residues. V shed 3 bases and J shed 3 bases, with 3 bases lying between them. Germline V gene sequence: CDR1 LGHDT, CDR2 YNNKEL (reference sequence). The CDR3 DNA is TGTGCCAGCAGCCAGGTCTACAATGAGCAGTTCTTC. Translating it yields CASSQVYNEQFF.

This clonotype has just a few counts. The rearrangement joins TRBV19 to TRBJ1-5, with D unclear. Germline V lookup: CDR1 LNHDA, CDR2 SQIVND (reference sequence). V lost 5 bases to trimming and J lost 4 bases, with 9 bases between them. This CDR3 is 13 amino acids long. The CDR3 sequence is CASSGGWNQPQHF. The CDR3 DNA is TGTGCCAGTAGTGGCGGGTGGAATCAGCCCCAGCATTTT.

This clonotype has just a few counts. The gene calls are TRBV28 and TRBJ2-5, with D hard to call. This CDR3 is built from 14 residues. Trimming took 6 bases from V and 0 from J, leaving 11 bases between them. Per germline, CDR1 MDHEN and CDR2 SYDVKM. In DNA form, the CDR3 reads TGTGCCAGCAGACCAGGCCGGTACCAAGAGACCCAGTACTTC. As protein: CASRPGRYQETQYF.

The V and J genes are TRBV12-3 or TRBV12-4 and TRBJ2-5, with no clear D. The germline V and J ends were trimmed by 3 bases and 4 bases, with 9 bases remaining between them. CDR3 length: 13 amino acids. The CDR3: CASSFSETETQYF. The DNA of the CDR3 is TGTGCCAGCAGTTTTTCAGAGACAGAGACCCAGTACTTC.

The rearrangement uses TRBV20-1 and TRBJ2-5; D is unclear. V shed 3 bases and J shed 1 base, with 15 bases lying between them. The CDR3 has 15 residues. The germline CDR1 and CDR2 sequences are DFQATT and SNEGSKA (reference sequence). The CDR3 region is CSARPWSSPQETQYF. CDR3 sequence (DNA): TGCAGTGCTAGGCCATGGAGTAGCCCCCAAGAGACCCAGTACTTC.

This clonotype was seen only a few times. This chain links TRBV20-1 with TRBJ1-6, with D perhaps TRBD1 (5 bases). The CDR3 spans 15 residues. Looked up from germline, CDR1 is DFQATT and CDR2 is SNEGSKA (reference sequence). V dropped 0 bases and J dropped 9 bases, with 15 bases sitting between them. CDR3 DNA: TGCAGTGCTAGAGATTCGGGGGGTACGGGTTCACCCCTCCACTTT. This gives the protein CSARDSGGTGSPLHF.

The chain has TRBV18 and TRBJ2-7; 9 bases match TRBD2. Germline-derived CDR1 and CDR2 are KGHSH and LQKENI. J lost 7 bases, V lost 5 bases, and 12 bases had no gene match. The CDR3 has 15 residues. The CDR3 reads CASSDASGGKREQYF. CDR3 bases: TGTGCCAGCTCAGACGCAAGCGGGGGGAAACGGGAGCAGTACTTC. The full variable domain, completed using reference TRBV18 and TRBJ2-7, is NAGVMQNPRHLVRRRGQEARLRCSPMKGHSHVYWYRQLPEEGLKFMVYLQKENIIDESGMPKERFSAEFPKEGPSILRIQQVVRGDSAAYFCASSDASGGKREQYFGPGTRLTVT.

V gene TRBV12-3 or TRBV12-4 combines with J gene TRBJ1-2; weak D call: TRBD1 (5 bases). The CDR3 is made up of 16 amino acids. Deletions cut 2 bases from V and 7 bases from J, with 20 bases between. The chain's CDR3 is CASSLPGHSLSRGYTF. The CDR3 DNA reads TGTGCCAGCAGTTTACCTGGACACTCGCTTTCTCGTGGCTACACCTTC.

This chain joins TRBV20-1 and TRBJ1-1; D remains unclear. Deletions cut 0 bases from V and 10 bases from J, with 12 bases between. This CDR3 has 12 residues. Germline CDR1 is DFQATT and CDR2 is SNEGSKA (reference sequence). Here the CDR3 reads CSARETGRLAFF. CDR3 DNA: TGCAGTGCTAGAGAGACCGGGCGCCTAGCTTTCTTT.

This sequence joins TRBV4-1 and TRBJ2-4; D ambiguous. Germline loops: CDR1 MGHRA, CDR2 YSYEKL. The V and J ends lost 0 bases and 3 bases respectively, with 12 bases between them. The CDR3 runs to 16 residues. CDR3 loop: CASSQDDGSGKNIQYF. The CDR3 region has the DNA TGCGCCAGCAGCCAAGATGACGGGTCCGGCAAAAACATTCAGTACTTC.

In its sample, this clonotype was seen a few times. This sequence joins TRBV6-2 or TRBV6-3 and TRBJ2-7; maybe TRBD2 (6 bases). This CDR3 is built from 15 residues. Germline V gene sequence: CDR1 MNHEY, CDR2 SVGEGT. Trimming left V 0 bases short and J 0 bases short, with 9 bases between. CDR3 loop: CASSYSKAGSYEQYV. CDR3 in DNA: TGTGCCAGCAGTTACTCGAAAGCGGGCTCCTACGAGCAGTACGTC.

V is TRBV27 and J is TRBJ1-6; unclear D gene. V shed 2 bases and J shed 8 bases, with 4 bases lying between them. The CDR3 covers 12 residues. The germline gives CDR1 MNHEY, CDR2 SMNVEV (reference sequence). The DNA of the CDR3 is TGTGCCAGCAGTTTAAAGGATTCACCCCTCCACTTT. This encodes CASSLKDSPLHF.

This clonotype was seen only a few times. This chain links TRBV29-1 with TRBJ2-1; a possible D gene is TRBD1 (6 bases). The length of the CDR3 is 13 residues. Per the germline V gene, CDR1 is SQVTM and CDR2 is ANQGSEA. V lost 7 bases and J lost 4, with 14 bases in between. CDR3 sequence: CSDRESGYNEQFF. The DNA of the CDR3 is TGCAGCGACAGGGAATCGGGATACAATGAGCAGTTCTTC.

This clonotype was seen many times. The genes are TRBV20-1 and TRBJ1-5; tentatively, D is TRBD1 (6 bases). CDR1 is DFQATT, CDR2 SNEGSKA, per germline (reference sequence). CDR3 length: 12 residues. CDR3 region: CRAGGGNQPQHF. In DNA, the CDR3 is TGCAGGGCGGGAGGGGGGAATCAGCCCCAGCATTTT.

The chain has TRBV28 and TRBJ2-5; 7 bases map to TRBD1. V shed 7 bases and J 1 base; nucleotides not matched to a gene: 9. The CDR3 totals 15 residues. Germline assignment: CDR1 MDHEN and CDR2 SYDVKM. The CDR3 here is CASTIAGTAQETQYF. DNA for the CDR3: TGTGCCAGCACCATCGCTGGGACAGCCCAAGAGACCCAGTACTTC.

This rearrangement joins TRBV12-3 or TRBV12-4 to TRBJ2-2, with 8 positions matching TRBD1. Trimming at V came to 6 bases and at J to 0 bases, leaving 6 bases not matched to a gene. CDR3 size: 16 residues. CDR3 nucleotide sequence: TGTGCCAGCAGACCGGGACAGGCCGCGAACACCGGGGAGCTGTTTTTT. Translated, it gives CASRPGQAANTGELFF.

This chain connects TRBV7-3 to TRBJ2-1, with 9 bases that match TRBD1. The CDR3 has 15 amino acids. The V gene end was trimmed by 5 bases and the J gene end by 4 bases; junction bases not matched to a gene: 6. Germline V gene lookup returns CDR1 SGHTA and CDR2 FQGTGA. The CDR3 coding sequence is TGTGCCAGCAGCAAACAGGGGGCAAGATACAATGAGCAGTTCTTC. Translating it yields CASSKQGARYNEQFF.